This T cell receptor (beta chain) appears in the sequencing data of a study of blood T cell repertoires in COVID-19. V dropped 6 bases and J dropped 11 bases, with 13 bases sitting between them. CDR3 length equals 11 residues. This clone was found a few times. TCRdb's table, derived via immunoSEQ multiplex PCR, lists solely in-frame clones and lacks some. The repertoire holds more than 250,000 clones, with 80% to 85% as singletons. Self-reported history from a screening survey and questionnaire set each donor's cohort. Individuals in the exposed group had encountered a COVID-19 case within 2 weeks preceding study entry.

The chain uses TRBV12-3 or TRBV12-4 and TRBJ1-1; tentatively, D is TRBD1 (6 bases). The sequence was collected from a man aged 35 to 55 who had been exposed to COVID-19. The sequenced sample consisted of PBMCs or T cells enriched from blood (not recorded which). The CDR3 nucleotides are TGTGCCAGCAGCCGACAGGTGGGGGCTTTCTTT. This sequence encodes CASSRQVGAFF.